The 27 T cell receptor beta chains presented below share a single source sample, sequenced in a study of chemoradiotherapy in HPV16-positive cancers. The protocol was immunoSEQ multiplex PCR, while the TCRdb copy is restricted to in-frame clones and leaves out a portion. Found here are some 19,000 clones, around 84% of them singletons; the top ten hold approximately 3.7%. Sequenced material: blood, taken from a patient who underwent chemoradiotherapy. Source of these receptors: a human donor with HPV-associated anogenital cancer.

This clone was counted between two and nine times. This chain connects TRBV2 to TRBJ1-2; D is uncertain. From germline, CDR1 is SNHLY and CDR2 FYNNEI. Trimming pared 6 bases from V and 0 bases from J, leaving 11 bases between. This CDR3 comprises 14 residues. DNA for the CDR3: TGTGCCAGCAGCCTACCCCGGGCTAACTATGGCTACACCTTC. Translation gives CASSLPRANYGYTF.

V gene TRBV5-4 combines with J gene TRBJ2-5; the match to TRBD2 covers 10 bases. CDR3 length: 17 residues. V gave up 1 base and J gave up 3 bases; unmatched junction bases: 9. Germline assignment: CDR1 SGHNT and CDR2 YYREEE (reference sequence). DNA for the CDR3: TGTGCCAGCAGCTTGTGGGCTAGCGGGGGAGGGAAAGAGACCCAGTACTTC. This gives the protein CASSLWASGGGKETQYF.

The V call is TRBV7-2, the J call TRBJ1-2, with a tentative D call TRBD1 (5 bases). The germline CDR1 and CDR2 sequences are SGHTA and FQGNSA. The CDR3 is 14 residues long. V was trimmed by 3 bases and J by 4 bases, leaving 12 bases between them. The DNA of the CDR3 is TGTGCCAGCAGCTTTTCCAGGGTTGGCTATGGCTACACCTTC. As protein: CASSFSRVGYGYTF.

J is TRBJ1-2 and V is TRBV2; perhaps TRBD1 as D (5 bases). Trimming took off 7 bases at V and 0 bases at J, with 24 bases between the two ends. There are 18 residues in the CDR3. Germline V gene sequence: CDR1 SNHLY, CDR2 FYNNEI. DNA for the CDR3: TGTGCCAGCACCATGAAGTTGGGGGTTGCGACTCCTAACTATGGCTACACCTTC. It is translated as CASTMKLGVATPNYGYTF.

The chain joins TRBV6-6 to TRBJ1-6, with D possibly being TRBD1 (6 bases). CDR3 length equals 15 residues. Trimming removed 6 bases at V and 7 bases at J, with 16 bases between. CDR1 and CDR2 (germline): MNHNY, SVGAGI (reference sequence). The CDR3 DNA sequence: TGTGCCAGCAGCCCCCCCGGGGGGCAGAATTCACCCCTCCACTTT. Amino acids: CASSPPGGQNSPLHF.

This chain joins TRBV5-1 and TRBJ2-3; D possibly uses TRBD1 or TRBD2 (6 bases each). The CDR3 is made up of 13 amino acids. Germline loops: CDR1 SGHRS, CDR2 YFSETQ. The germline V and J ends were trimmed by 8 bases and 7 bases, with 17 bases remaining between them. The CDR3, as DNA: TGCGCCAGTCGCGGGACGGGGGCATATACGCAGTATTTT. Translating it yields CASRGTGAYTQYF. The complete variable domain, with remaining parts taken from reference TRBV5-1 and TRBJ2-3, reads KAGVTQTPRYLIKTRGQQVTLSCSPISGHRSVSWYQQTPGQGLQFLFEYFSETQRNKGNFPGRFSGRQFSNSRSEMNVSTLELGDSALYLCASRGTGAYTQYFGPGTRLTVL.

The rearrangement links TRBV7-6 to TRBJ1-6, with 8 bases identical to TRBD1. Germline values: CDR1 SGHVS, CDR2 FNYEAQ. The CDR3 is 15 residues long. V was pared by 4 bases and J by 4 bases, with 3 bases of the junction left unmatched. CDR3 DNA sequence: TGTGCCAGCAGCTCAGGGGGCTTGTATAATTCACCCCTCCACTTT. Translating it yields CASSSGGLYNSPLHF.

V and J are TRBV10-3 and TRBJ1-2; 9 nucleotides agree with TRBD1. V shed 2 bases and J 2 bases; nucleotides not matched to a gene: 3. Per germline, CDR1 ENHRY and CDR2 SYGVKD. This CDR3 spans 15 amino acids. The CDR3 loop is CAISEGTGTNYGYTF. The CDR3 DNA sequence: TGTGCCATCAGTGAGGGGACAGGGACCAACTATGGCTACACCTTC.

This clone was found once. The chain carries TRBV5-6 and TRBJ2-7, with TRBD1 matching over 9 bases. CDR3 length: 15 amino acids. The J segment lost 4 bases and the V segment lost 0 bases, leaving 5 bases of the junction unmatched. CDR1 SGHDT and CDR2 YYEEEE come from the germline V gene. This chain's CDR3 is CASSLGDRADYEQYF. Here the CDR3 DNA reads TGTGCCAGCAGCTTGGGGGACAGGGCCGATTACGAGCAGTACTTC.

There are a few counts of this clone. The V gene is TRBV29-1, the J gene TRBJ1-1, with no clear D. V lost 6 bases and J lost 0, with 8 bases in between. The CDR3 runs to 12 residues. Germline CDR1 is SQVTM and CDR2 is ANQGSEA. The CDR3 DNA reads as TGCAGCGTCCGTACCATGAACACTGAAGCTTTCTTT. This encodes CSVRTMNTEAFF.

The genes are TRBV6-5 and TRBJ2-5; no definite D call. Germline CDR1 is MNHEY and CDR2 is SVGAGI. The CDR3 consists of 13 residues. V gave up 2 bases and J gave up 1 base, with 5 bases separating them. In nucleotides, the CDR3 is TGTGCCAGCAGTTACGGGCCCCAAGAGACCCAGTACTTC. It encodes CASSYGPQETQYF.

The chain links TRBV15 to TRBJ1-1, with TRBD1 matching over 7 bases. CDR1 is LNHNV and CDR2 is YYDKDF in the germline V gene (reference sequence). This CDR3 comprises 19 residues. J lost 1 base, V lost 5 bases, and 19 bases had no gene match. CDR3 sequence reads: CATSRRATGMDLRNTEAFF. In nucleotides, the CDR3 is TGTGCCACCAGCCGCAGAGCGACAGGGATGGATTTAAGGAACACTGAAGCTTTCTTT.

J is TRBJ2-2 and V is TRBV29-1; the match to TRBD1 covers 8 bases. The trim removed 6 bases at V and 6 bases at J, leaving 9 bases unmatched. The CDR3 is 14 amino acids. Per the germline V gene, CDR1 is SQVTM and CDR2 is ANQGSEA. This CDR3 reads CSVRQGTRAGELFF. The CDR3 nucleotides read TGCAGCGTGCGACAGGGGACCCGGGCCGGGGAGCTGTTTTTT.

The rearrangement links TRBV6-5 to TRBJ1-1, with D hard to call. Germline assignment: CDR1 MNHEY and CDR2 SVGAGI. Trimming took off 2 bases at V and 2 bases at J, with 6 bases between the two ends. The CDR3 runs 13 residues. The CDR3 protein is CASSYGTNTEAFF. The CDR3 coding sequence is TGTGCCAGCAGTTACGGCACCAACACTGAAGCTTTCTTT.

The chain carries TRBV7-2 and TRBJ2-7; D possibly corresponds to TRBD2 (6 bases). Germline loops: CDR1 SGHTA, CDR2 FQGNSA. This CDR3 has 16 residues. Trimming cost V 1 base and J 9 bases, with 22 bases left between them. In nucleotides, the CDR3 is TGTGCCAGCAGCTTAGGGGGACTCTCTATGGGTCCGCGGCAGTACTTC. The encoded protein is CASSLGGLSMGPRQYF. Supplemented by reference TRBV7-2 and TRBJ2-7, the full variable domain reads GAGVSQSPSNKVTEKGKDVELRCDPISGHTALYWYRQSLGQGLEFLIYFQGNSAPDKSGLPSDRFSAERTGGSVSTLTIQRTQQEDSAVYLCASSLGGLSMGPRQYFGPGTRLTVT.

This rearrangement joins TRBV19 to TRBJ1-4; 8 bases align to TRBD1. The CDR3 is 14 residues long. V shed 7 bases and J 8 bases; nucleotides not matched to a gene: 9. Germline CDR1 and CDR2: LNHDA and SQIVND (reference sequence). This CDR3 is CASMGRDRREKLFF. In DNA, the CDR3 is TGTGCCAGTATGGGCCGGGACAGGCGCGAAAAACTGTTTTTT. Full variable domain (remainder filled in from reference TRBV19 and TRBJ1-4): DGGITQSPKYLFRKEGQNVTLSCEQNLNHDAMYWYRQDPGQGLRLIYYSQIVNDFQKGDIAEGYSVSREKKESFPLTVTSAQKNPTAFYLCASMGRDRREKLFFGSGTQLSVL.

The chain links TRBV27 to TRBJ2-2; D gene uncertain. Trimming removed 4 bases at V and 0 bases at J, with 9 bases between. Germline lookup yields CDR1 MNHEY and CDR2 SMNVEV (reference sequence). This CDR3 has 15 residues. The CDR3 is CASSWYSPNTGELFF. The DNA for the CDR3 is TGTGCCAGCAGTTGGTACAGCCCGAACACCGGGGAGCTGTTTTTT.

The chain recombines TRBV18 with TRBJ1-2, with TRBD1 matching 7 bases. The trim removed 0 bases at V and 5 bases at J, leaving 6 bases unmatched. Germline CDR1 and CDR2: KGHSH and LQKENI. The CDR3 runs to 15 residues. The CDR3 reads CASSPPGQRVYGYTF. The CDR3 bases are TGTGCCAGCTCACCACCGGGACAGAGAGTATATGGCTACACCTTC.

CDR3 amino acids: CASSLLGDGEKLFF. In DNA, the CDR3 is TGTGCCAGCAGCTTATTAGGGGATGGTGAAAAACTGTTTTTT. The chain uses TRBV7-6 and TRBJ1-4, with a weak D call TRBD1 (5 bases). The germline CDR1 and CDR2 sequences are SGHVS and FNYEAQ. V was cut by 2 bases and J by 7 bases, with 11 bases left in between. The CDR3 is 14 amino acids.

This sequence joins TRBV4-1 and TRBJ2-5; 8 bases are a match to TRBD1. The DNA matches TRBJ2-7 better at its end, which makes the J call doubtful. CDR1 MGHRA and CDR2 YSYEKL come from the germline V gene. This CDR3 has 17 residues. The CDR3 reads CASSQDHRTGTGYEQYF. The CDR3, as DNA: TGCGCCAGCAGCCAAGATCACCGAACCGGGACAGGCTACGAGCAGTACTTC.

This clone was recorded once. The V call is TRBV6-1, the J call TRBJ2-1; tentative D call: TRBD1 (6 bases). Trimming removed 7 bases from V and 4 bases from J, with 8 bases in between. The CDR3 is 12 amino acids. Per the germline V gene, CDR1 is MNHNS and CDR2 is SASEGT. The CDR3 DNA reads as TGTGCCAGCAACGGACAGTACAATGAGCAGTTCTTC. Protein product: CASNGQYNEQFF.

A single count supports this clone. The rearrangement joins TRBV5-6 to TRBJ1-2; TRBD1 might be the D (5 bases). The length of the CDR3 is 15 residues. V lost 4 bases and J 5 bases, leaving 18 bases between the germline ends. CDR1 is SGHDT and CDR2 is YYEEEE in the germline V gene. CDR3 nucleotides: TGTGCCAGCAGCCCGTGGGACGCCTCGGGGTATGGCTACACCTTC. Translation gives CASSPWDASGYGYTF.

In its sample, this clone was seen once. The chain carries TRBV10-2 and TRBJ2-3; 10 nucleotides agree with TRBD2. V gave up 8 bases and J gave up 1 base; unmatched junction bases: 3. Per germline, CDR1 WSHSY and CDR2 SAAADI. The CDR3 consists of 14 residues. CDR3 DNA sequence: TGCGCCAGCTCAGGACTAGCGGGCACAGATACGCAGTATTTT. It is translated as CASSGLAGTDTQYF.

The rearrangement joins TRBV4-3 to TRBJ1-3; D not resolved. The germline gives CDR1 LGHNA, CDR2 YSLEER. Trimming pared 0 bases from V and 3 bases from J, leaving 12 bases between. This CDR3 spans 16 amino acids. CDR3 DNA: TGCGCCAGCAGCCAAGAGTACTTCGACGTTGGAAACACCATATATTTT. Translating gives CASSQEYFDVGNTIYF.

This clone was seen once. This chain's CDR3 is CASSLSTGNSGNTIYF. The CDR3 DNA reads as TGTGCCAGCAGCTTATCGACAGGGAACTCTGGAAACACCATATATTTT. The genes are TRBV7-8 and TRBJ1-3; 7 nucleotides align to TRBD1. Trimming cost V 2 bases and J 0 bases; bases outside gene matches: 4. The V gene's germline CDR1 is SGHVS and CDR2 FQNEAQ. The CDR3 has 16 residues.

The V gene is TRBV7-9, the J gene TRBJ1-2, with 8 bases lining up with TRBD1. Germline lookup yields CDR1 SEHNR and CDR2 FQNEAQ (reference sequence). The CDR3 is 14 residues long. The junction had 8 bases not matched to a gene; V was cut back by 5 bases and J by 6 bases. The CDR3 spells CASSDGQGIDGYTF. DNA of the CDR3: TGTGCCAGCAGCGACGGACAGGGAATTGATGGCTACACCTTC. The variable domain in full, completed from reference TRBV7-9 and TRBJ1-2, reads DTGVSQNPRHKITKRGQNVTFRCDPISEHNRLYWYRQTLGQGPEFLTYFQNEAQLEKSRLLSDRFSAERPKGSFSTLEIQRTEQGDSAMYLCASSDGQGIDGYTFGSGTRLTVV.

This clone was counted once. This rearrangement joins TRBV9 to TRBJ1-2, with a possible D match to TRBD1 (5 bases). CDR1 SGDLS and CDR2 YYNGEE come from the germline V gene. CDR3 size: 14 residues. The V end lost 0 bases, the J end lost 4 bases, and 10 bases lay between the germline ends. In DNA, the CDR3 is TGTGCCAGCAGCGTAGGGGGGGGAAGCTATGGCTACACCTTC. Residues: CASSVGGGSYGYTF.